One T cell receptor (beta chain) is described in this entry. What it recognizes is unknown. Reverse transcription of extracted RNA yielded cDNA, which provided the sequencing template. TCRdb keeps only in-frame clones here, not all; method: immunoSEQ multiplex PCR. The data hold around 200,000 clones, with 64% observed a single time. Treatment indicated: oral pan-JAK inhibitor, 5-10 mg twice daily. Peripheral blood, together with lesional scalp punch biopsies, was collected from alopecia areata patients. Germline V gene lookup returns CDR1 LGHNA and CDR2 YSLEER. Trimming pared 1 base from V and 1 base from J, leaving 7 bases between. The CDR3 is made up of 14 amino acids. The sample belongs to a study of CD8+ T cells in alopecia areata. The study, taken as a whole, reports: When scalp samples are sequenced, resident alphabeta T cells of normal skin are also captured. Amid tofacitinib therapy, many expanded lesional clones stayed present in scalp and blood.

The chain is built from TRBV4-3 and TRBJ1-1; no definite D call. Sequencing was performed on CD4+ T cells sorted from blood, taken at week 4, from a patient treated with tofacitinib. The sequence was collected from a human donor with alopecia areata. CDR3 loop: CASSQVVGNTEAFF. CDR3 coding DNA: TGCGCCAGCAGCCAAGTAGTGGGGAACACTGAAGCTTTCTTT.